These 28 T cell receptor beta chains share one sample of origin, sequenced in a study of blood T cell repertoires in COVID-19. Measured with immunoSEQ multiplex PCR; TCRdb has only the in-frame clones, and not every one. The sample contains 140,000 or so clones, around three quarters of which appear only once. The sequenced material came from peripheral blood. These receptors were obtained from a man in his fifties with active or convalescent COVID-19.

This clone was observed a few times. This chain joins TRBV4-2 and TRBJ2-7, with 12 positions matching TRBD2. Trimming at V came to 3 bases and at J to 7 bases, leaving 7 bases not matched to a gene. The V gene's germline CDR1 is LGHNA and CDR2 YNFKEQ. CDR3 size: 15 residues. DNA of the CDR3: TGTGCCAGCAGCCAGACTAGCGGGAGAGCGAAGGAGCAGTACTTC. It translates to CASSQTSGRAKEQYF.

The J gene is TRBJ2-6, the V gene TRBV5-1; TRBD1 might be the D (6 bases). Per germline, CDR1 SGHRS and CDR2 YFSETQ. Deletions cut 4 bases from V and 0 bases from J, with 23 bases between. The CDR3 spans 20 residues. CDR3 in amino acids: CASSLRPSDSSVSGANVLTF. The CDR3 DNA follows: TGCGCCAGCAGCCTACGACCCTCGGACAGTTCCGTCTCTGGGGCCAACGTCCTGACTTTC.

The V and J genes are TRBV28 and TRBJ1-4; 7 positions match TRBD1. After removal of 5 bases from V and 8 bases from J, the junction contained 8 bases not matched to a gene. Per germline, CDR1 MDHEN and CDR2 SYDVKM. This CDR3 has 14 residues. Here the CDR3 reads CASSPPQGWEKLFF. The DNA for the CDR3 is TGTGCCAGCAGTCCACCACAGGGGTGGGAAAAACTGTTTTTT.

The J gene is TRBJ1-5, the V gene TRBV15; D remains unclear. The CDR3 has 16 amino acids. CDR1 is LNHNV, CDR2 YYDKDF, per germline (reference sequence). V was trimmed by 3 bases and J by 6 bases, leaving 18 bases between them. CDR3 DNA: TGTGCCACCAGCAGCCTCCCCCGGGGAGGACGTCAGCCCCAGCATTTT. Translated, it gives CATSSLPRGGRQPQHF. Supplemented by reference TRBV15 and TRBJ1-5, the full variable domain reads DAMVIQNPRYQVTQFGKPVTLSCSQTLNHNVMYWYQQKSSQAPKLLFHYYDKDFNNEADTPDNFQSRRPNTSFCFLDIRSPGLGDTAMYLCATSSLPRGGRQPQHFGDGTRLSIL.

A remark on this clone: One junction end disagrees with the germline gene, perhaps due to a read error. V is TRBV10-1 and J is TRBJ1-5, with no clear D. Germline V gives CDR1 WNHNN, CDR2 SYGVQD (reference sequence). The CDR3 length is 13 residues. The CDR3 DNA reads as TGCGCCAGCAGTGCCCTAGTGTCATCAATGTCGACGTTT. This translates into CASSALVSSMSTF.

CDR3 nucleotide sequence: TGTGCCAGCAGCCGACCCGGACAGGGGGGACAGCCCCAGCATTTT. This sequence encodes CASSRPGQGGQPQHF. V and J are TRBV5-8 and TRBJ1-5, with 10 bases aligning to TRBD1. V lost 4 bases and J lost 7; bases outside the gene matches: 8. Germline CDR1 SGHTS, CDR2 YDEGEE. This CDR3 has 15 residues.

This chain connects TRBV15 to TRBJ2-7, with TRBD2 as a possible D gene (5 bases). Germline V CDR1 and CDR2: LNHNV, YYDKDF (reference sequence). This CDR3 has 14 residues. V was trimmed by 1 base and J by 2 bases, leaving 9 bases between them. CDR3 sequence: CATSRAGETYEQYF. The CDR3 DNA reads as TGTGCCACCAGCAGAGCTGGGGAGACCTACGAGCAGTACTTC. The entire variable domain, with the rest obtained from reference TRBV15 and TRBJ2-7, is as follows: DAMVIQNPRYQVTQFGKPVTLSCSQTLNHNVMYWYQQKSSQAPKLLFHYYDKDFNNEADTPDNFQSRRPNTSFCFLDIRSPGLGDTAMYLCATSRAGETYEQYFGPGTRLTVT.

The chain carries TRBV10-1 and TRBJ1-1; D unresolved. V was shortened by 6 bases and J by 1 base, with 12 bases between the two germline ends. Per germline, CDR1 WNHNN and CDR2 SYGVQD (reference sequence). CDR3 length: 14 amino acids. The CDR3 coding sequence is TGCGCCAGCAGCGCTACAGTATCGAACACTGAAGCTTTCTTT. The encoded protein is CASSATVSNTEAFF.

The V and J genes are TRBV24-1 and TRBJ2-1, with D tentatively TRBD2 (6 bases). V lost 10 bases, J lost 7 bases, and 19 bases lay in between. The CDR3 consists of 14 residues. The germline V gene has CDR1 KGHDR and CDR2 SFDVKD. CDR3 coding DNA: TGTGCCACGGGCGGGGAGGTAAACGGGAATGAGCAGTTCTTC. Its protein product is CATGGEVNGNEQFF.

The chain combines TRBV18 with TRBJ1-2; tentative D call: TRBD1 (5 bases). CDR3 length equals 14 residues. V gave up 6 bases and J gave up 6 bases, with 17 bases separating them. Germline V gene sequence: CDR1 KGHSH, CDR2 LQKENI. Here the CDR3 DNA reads TGTGCCAGCTCCTTGCAGGGTGTCGAGGATGGCTACACCTTC. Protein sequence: CASSLQGVEDGYTF.

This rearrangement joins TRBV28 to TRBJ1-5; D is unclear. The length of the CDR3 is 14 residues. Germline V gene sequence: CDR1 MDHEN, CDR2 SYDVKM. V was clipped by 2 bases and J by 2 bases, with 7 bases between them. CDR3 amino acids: CASSLDRGNQPQHF. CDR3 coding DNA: TGTGCCAGCAGTTTAGATCGGGGCAATCAGCCCCAGCATTTT.

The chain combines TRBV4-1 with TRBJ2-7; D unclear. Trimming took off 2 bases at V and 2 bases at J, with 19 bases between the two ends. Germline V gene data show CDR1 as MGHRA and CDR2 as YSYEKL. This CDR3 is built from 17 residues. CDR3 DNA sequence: TGCGCCAGCAGCCAACCTAGTACGCGTTACACACCCTACGAGCAGTACTTC. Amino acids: CASSQPSTRYTPYEQYF.

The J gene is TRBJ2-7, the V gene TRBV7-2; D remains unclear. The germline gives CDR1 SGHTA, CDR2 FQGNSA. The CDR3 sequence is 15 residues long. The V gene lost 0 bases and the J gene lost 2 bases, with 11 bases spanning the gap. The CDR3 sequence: CASSLATALAYEQYF. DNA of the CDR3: TGTGCCAGCAGCTTAGCCACAGCCTTAGCCTACGAGCAGTACTTC. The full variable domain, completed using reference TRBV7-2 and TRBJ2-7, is GAGVSQSPSNKVTEKGKDVELRCDPISGHTALYWYRQSLGQGLEFLIYFQGNSAPDKSGLPSDRFSAERTGGSVSTLTIQRTQQEDSAVYLCASSLATALAYEQYFGPGTRLTVT.

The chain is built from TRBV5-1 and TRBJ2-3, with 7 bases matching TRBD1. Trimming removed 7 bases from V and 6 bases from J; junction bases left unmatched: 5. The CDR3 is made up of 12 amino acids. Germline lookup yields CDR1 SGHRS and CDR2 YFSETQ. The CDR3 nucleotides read TGCGCCAGCTCACAAGGGGGCGATACGCAGTATTTT. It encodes CASSQGGDTQYF.

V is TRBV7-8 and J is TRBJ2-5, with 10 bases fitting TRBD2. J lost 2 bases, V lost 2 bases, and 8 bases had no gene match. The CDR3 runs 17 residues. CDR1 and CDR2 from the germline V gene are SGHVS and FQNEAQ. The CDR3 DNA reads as TGTGCCAGCAGCTTAAGGCTAGCGGGAGTTCGGCAAGAGACCCAGTACTTC. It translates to CASSLRLAGVRQETQYF.

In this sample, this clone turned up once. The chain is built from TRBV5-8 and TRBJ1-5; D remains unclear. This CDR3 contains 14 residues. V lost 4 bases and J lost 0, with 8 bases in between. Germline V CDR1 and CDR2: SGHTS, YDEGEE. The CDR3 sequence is CASSRTYSNQPQHF. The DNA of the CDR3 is TGTGCCAGCAGCAGGACTTATAGCAATCAGCCCCAGCATTTT.

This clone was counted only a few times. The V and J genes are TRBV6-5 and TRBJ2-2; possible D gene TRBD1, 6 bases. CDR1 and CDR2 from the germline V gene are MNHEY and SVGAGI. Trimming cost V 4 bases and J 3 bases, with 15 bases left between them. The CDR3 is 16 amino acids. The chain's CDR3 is CASSFAGQWDTGELFF. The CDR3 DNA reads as TGTGCCAGCAGTTTCGCCGGACAGTGGGACACCGGGGAGCTGTTTTTT.

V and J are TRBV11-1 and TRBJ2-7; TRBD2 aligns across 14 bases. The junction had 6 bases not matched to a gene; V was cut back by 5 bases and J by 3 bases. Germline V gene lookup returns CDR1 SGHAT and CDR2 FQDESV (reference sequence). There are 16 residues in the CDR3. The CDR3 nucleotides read TGTGCCAGCAGCCTAACGGGACTAGCGGGGGACTACGAGCAGTACTTC. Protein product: CASSLTGLAGDYEQYF.

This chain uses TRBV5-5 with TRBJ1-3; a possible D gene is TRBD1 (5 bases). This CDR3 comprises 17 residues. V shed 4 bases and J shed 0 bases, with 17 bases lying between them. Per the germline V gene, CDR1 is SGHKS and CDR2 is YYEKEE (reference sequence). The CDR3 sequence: CASSRGREVYSGNTIYF. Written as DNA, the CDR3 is TGTGCCAGCAGCCGAGGCAGGGAAGTATACTCTGGAAACACCATATATTTT.

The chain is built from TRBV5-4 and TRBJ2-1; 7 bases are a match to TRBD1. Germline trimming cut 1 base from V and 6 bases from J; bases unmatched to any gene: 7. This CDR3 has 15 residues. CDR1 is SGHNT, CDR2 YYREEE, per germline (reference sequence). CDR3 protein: CASSLSDRVSNEQFF. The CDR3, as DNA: TGTGCCAGCAGCTTGTCTGACAGGGTATCCAATGAGCAGTTCTTC.

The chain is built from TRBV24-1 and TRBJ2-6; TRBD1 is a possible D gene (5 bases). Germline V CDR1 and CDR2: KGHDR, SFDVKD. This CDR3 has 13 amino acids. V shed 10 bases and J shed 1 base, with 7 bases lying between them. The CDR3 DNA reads TGTGCCACTAAGGGGTCTGGGGCCAACGTCCTGACTTTC. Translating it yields CATKGSGANVLTF.

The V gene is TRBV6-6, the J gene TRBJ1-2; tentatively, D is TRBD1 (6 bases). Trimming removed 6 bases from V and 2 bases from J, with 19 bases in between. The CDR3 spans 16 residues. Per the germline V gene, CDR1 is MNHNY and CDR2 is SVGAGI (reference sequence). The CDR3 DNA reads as TGTGCCAGCAGCCTCATACGGACAGAGAGCAACTATGGCTACACCTTC. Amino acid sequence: CASSLIRTESNYGYTF.

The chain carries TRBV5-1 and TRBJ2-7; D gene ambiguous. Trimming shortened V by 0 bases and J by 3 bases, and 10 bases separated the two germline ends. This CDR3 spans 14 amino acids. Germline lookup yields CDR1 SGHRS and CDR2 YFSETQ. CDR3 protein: CASSLELRHYEQYF. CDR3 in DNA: TGCGCCAGCAGCTTGGAACTACGGCACTACGAGCAGTACTTC.

The CDR3 here is CASADTGDTEAFF. The DNA for the CDR3 is TGTGCCAGCGCCGATACAGGGGACACTGAAGCTTTCTTT. V gene TRBV19 combines with J gene TRBJ1-1; the match to TRBD1 covers 7 bases. Germline V gene sequence: CDR1 LNHDA, CDR2 SQIVND (reference sequence). The junction had 7 bases not matched to a gene; V was cut back by 9 bases and J by 3 bases. This CDR3 has 13 amino acids.

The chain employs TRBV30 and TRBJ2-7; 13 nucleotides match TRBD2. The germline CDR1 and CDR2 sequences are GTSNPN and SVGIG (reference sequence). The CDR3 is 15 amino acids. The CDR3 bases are TGTGCTTCCGAGCTGGGACTAGCGGGATCCTACGAGCAGTACTTC. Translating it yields CASELGLAGSYEQYF.

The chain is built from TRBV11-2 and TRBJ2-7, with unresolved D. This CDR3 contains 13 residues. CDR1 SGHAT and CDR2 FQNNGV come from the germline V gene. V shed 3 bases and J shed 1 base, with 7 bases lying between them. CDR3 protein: CASSLGVSYEQYF. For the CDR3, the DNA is TGTGCCAGCAGCTTGGGCGTTTCCTACGAGCAGTACTTC.

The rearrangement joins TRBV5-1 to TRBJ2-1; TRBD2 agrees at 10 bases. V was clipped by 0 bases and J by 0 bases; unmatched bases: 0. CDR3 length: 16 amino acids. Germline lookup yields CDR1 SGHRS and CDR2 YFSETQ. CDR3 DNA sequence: TGCGCCAGCAGCTTGGCTAGCGGGAGCTCCTACAATGAGCAGTTCTTC. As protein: CASSLASGSSYNEQFF. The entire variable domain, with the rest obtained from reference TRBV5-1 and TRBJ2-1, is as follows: KAGVTQTPRYLIKTRGQQVTLSCSPISGHRSVSWYQQTPGQGLQFLFEYFSETQRNKGNFPGRFSGRQFSNSRSEMNVSTLELGDSALYLCASSLASGSSYNEQFFGPGTRLTVL.

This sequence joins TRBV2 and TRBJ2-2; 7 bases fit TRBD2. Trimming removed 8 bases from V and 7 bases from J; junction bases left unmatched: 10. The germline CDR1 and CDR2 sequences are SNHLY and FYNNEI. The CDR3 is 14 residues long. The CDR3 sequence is CASGPLAEYGELFF. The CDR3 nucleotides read TGTGCCAGCGGGCCGCTAGCGGAGTACGGGGAGCTGTTTTTT.